This T cell receptor (beta chain) was recorded in a study of Graves' ophthalmopathy and Graves' hyperthyroidism. The sequenced template was RNA, covering the TCR beta CDR3 region. An initial RT-PCR round employing HTBI primers preceded a second-round multiplex PCR. TCRdb reanalysed the multiplex PCR reads using MiXCR and keeps one entry per CDR3 protein. The table has nearly 400,000 distinct CDR3 sequences, around 18% seen once; the top ten hold approximately 1.4%. Other autoimmune diseases, uncontrolled infections, pregnancy and lactation each led to patient exclusion. The PBMCs originated from roughly 10 ml of fresh peripheral blood. Losses at the gene ends were 1 base for V and 4 bases for J; bases not matched to a gene: 7. The germline CDR1 and CDR2 sequences are SQVTM and ANQGSEA. The CDR3 runs to 17 residues. Whole-study results and caveats: The model predicted progression of ophthalmopathy with a sensitivity of roughly 66%, and its specificity was roughly 77%. Clonotypes were expanded in thyroid at above 0.001 frequency, and most also appeared in blood.

As concerns this clonotype: Its matching antigen is unknown.

The gene calls are TRBV29-1 and TRBJ2-2, with 12 bases lining up with TRBD1. The TCR comes from a woman aged 18 to 35 with Graves' ophthalmopathy. The specimen sequenced was peripheral blood. In DNA, the CDR3 is TGCAGCGTTGAAGGCGGGACAGGGGGCGCCCCCACCGGGGAGCTGTTTTTT. This codes for CSVEGGTGGAPTGELFF.